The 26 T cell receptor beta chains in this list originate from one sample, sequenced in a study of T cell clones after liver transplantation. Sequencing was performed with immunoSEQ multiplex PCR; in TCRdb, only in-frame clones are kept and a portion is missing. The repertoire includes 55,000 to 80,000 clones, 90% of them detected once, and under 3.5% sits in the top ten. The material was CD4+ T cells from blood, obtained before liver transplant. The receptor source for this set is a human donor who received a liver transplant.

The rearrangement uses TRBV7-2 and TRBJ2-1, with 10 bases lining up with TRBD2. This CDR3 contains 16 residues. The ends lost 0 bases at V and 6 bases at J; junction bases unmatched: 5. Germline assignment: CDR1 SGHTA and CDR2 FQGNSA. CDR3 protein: CASSLAWSSGSNEQFF. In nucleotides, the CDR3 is TGTGCCAGCAGCTTAGCGTGGTCTAGCGGGAGCAATGAGCAGTTCTTC.

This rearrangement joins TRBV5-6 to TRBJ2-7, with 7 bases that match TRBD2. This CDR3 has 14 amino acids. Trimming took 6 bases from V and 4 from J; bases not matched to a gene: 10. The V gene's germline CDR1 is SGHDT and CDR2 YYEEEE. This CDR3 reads CASTPWGGSYEQYF. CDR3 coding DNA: TGTGCCAGCACACCGTGGGGGGGATCATACGAGCAGTACTTC.

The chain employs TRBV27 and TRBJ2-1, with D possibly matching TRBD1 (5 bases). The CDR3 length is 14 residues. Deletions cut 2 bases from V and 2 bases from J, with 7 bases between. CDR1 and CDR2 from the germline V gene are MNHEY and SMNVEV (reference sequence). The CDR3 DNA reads TGTGCCAGCAGTTTAGTGGGGCCCTACAATGAGCAGTTCTTC. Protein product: CASSLVGPYNEQFF.

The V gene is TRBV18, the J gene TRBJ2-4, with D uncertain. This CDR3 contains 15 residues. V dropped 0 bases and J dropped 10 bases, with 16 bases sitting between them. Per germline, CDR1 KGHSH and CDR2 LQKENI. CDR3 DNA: TGTGCCAGCTCACCACCTGAAGGTGGGGTAAGAATTCAGTACTTC. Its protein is CASSPPEGGVRIQYF.

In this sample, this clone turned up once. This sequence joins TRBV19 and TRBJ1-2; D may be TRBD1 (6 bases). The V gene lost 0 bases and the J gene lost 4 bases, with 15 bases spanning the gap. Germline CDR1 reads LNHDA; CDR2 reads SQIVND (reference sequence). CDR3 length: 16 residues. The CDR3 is CASSIESSGDSYGYTF. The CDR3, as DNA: TGTGCCAGTAGTATAGAAAGTTCAGGGGACTCCTATGGCTACACCTTC.

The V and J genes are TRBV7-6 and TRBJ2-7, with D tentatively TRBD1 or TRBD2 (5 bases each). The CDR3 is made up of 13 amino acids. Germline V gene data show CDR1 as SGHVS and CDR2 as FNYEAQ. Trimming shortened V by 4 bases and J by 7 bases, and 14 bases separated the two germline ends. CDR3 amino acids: CASSSKAGGEQYF. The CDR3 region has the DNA TGTGCCAGCAGCTCAAAGGCTGGGGGTGAGCAGTACTTC. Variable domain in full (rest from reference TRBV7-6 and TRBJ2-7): GAGVSQSPRYKVTKRGQDVALRCDPISGHVSLYWYRQALGQGPEFLTYFNYEAQQDKSGLPNDRFSAERPEGSISTLTIQRTEQRDSAMYRCASSSKAGGEQYFGPGTRLTVT.

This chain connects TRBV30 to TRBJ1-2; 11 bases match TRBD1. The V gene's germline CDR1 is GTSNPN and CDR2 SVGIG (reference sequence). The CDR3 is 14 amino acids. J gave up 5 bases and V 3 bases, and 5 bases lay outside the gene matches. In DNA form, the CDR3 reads TGTGCCTGGAGGGGGACAGGGGGGTTATATGGCTACACCTTC. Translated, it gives CAWRGTGGLYGYTF.

CDR3: CASTVGRGRNTEAFF. CDR3 nucleotides: TGTGCCAGCACTGTGGGTAGGGGCCGGAACACTGAAGCTTTCTTT. The chain joins TRBV2 to TRBJ1-1; TRBD1 might be the D (5 bases). Germline CDR1 is SNHLY and CDR2 is FYNNEI. Between the trimmed V and J ends, which lost 7 bases and 1 base, there was a span of 16 bases. The CDR3 spans 15 residues. Full variable domain (rest looked up from reference TRBV2 and TRBJ1-1): EPEVTQTPSHQVTQMGQEVILRCVPISNHLYFYWYRQILGQKVEFLVSFYNNEISEKSEIFDDQFSVERPDGSNFTLKIRSTKLEDSAMYFCASTVGRGRNTEAFFGQGTRLTVV.

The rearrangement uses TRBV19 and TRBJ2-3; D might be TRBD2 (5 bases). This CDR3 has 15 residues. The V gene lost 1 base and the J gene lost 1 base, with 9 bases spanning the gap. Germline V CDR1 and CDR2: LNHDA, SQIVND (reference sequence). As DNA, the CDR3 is TGTGCCAGTAGTATAGGGAAAGCGGGCACAGATACGCAGTATTTT. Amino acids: CASSIGKAGTDTQYF.

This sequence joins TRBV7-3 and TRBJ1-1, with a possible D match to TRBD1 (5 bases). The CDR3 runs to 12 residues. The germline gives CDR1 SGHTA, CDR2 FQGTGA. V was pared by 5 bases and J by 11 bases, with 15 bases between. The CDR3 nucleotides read TGTGCCAGCAGCCCGGTCTTGGGGGTCGCTTTCTTT. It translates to CASSPVLGVAFF.

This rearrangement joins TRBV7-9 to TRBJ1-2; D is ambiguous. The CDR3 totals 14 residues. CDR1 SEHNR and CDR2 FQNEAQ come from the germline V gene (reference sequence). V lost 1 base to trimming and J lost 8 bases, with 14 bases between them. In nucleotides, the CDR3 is TGTGCCAGCAGCTTAGGTATGAAGGGAAGCGGCTACACCTTC. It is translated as CASSLGMKGSGYTF.

The CDR3 sequence: CASSQDKRAVSYNEQFF. In nucleotides, the CDR3 is TGTGCCAGCAGCCAAGATAAGCGGGCCGTCTCCTACAATGAGCAGTTCTTC. The rearrangement links TRBV4-2 to TRBJ2-1; perhaps TRBD2 as D (6 bases). The CDR3 loop spans 17 amino acids. Germline V lookup: CDR1 LGHNA, CDR2 YNFKEQ. V lost 0 bases, J lost 0 bases, and 12 bases lay in between.

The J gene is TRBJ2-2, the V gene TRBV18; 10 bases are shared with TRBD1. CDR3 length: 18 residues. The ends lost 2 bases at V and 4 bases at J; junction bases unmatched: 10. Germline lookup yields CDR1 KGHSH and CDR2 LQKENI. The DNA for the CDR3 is TGTGCCAGCTCACCAAGATCCCGACAGGGGGCAGGCACCGGGGAGCTGTTTTTT. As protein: CASSPRSRQGAGTGELFF.

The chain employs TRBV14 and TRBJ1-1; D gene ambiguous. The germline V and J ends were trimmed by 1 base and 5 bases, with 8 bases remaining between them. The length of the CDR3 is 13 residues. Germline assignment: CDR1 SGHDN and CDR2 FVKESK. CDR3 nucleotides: TGTGCCAGCAGCCAAGGCCTCCAGACTGAAGCTTTCTTT. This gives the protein CASSQGLQTEAFF.

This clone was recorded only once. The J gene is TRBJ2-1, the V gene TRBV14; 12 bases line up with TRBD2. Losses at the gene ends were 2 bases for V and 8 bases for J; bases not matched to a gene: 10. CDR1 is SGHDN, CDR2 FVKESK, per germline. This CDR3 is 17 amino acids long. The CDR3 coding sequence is TGTGCCAGCAGCCAAATAACACTAGCGGGAGGTGGGTATGAGCAGTTCTTC. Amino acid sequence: CASSQITLAGGGYEQFF.

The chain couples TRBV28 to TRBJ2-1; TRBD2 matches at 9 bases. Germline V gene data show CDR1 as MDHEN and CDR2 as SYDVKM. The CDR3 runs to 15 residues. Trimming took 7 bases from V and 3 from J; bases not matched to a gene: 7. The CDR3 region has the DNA TGTGCCAGCAACCCACTAGCGGGTATCTACAATGAGCAGTTCTTC. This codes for CASNPLAGIYNEQFF.

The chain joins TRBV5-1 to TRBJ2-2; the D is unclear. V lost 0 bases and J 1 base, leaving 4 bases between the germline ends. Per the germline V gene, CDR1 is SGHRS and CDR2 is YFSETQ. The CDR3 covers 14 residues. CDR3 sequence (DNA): TGCGCCAGCAGCTTGGCCGGGAACACCGGGGAGCTGTTTTTT. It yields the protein CASSLAGNTGELFF.

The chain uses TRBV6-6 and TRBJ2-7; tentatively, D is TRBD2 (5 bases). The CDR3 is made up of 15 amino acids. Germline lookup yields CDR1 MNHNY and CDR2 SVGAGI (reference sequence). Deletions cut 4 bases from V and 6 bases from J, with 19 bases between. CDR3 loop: CASSWRPLGQSEQYF. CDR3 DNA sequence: TGTGCCAGCAGTTGGAGGCCCCTTGGCCAAAGCGAGCAGTACTTC.

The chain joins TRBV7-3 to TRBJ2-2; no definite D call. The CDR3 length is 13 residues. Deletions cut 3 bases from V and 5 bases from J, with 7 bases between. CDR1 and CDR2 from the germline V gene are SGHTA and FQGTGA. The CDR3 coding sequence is TGTGCCAGCAGCTTTGTAGAGACCGGGGAGCTGTTTTTT. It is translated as CASSFVETGELFF.

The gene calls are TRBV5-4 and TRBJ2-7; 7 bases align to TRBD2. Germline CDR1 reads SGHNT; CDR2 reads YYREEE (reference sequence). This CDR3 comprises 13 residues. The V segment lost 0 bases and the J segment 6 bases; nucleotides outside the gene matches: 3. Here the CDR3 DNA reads TGTGCCAGCAGCTTGGAACTAGCGCGCGAGCAGTACTTC. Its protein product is CASSLELAREQYF.

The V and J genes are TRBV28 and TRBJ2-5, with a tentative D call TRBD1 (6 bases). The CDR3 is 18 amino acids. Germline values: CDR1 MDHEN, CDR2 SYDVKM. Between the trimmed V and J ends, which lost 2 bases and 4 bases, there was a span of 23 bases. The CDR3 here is CASSLPFGGRGIGETQYF. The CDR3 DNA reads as TGTGCCAGCAGTTTACCCTTTGGGGGCAGGGGTATTGGAGAGACCCAGTACTTC. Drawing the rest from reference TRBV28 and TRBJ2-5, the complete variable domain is DVKVTQSSRYLVKRTGEKVFLECVQDMDHENMFWYRQDPGLGLRLIYFSYDVKMKEKGDIPEGYSVSREKKERFSLILESASTNQTSMYLCASSLPFGGRGIGETQYFGPGTRLLVL.

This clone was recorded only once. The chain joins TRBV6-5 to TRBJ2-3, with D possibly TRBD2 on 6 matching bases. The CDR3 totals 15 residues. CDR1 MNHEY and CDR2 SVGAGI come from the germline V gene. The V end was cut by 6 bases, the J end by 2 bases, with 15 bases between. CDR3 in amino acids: CASRRPEGATDTQYF. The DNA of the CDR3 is TGTGCCAGCAGGCGACCGGAGGGAGCCACAGATACGCAGTATTTT.

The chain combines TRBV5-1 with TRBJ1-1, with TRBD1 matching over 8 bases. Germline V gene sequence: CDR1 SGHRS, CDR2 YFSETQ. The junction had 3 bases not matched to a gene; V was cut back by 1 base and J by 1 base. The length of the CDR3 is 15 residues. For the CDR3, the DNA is TGCGCCAGCAGCTTGAGACAGGGGTGGAACACTGAAGCTTTCTTT. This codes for CASSLRQGWNTEAFF. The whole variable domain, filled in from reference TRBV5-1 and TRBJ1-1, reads KAGVTQTPRYLIKTRGQQVTLSCSPISGHRSVSWYQQTPGQGLQFLFEYFSETQRNKGNFPGRFSGRQFSNSRSEMNVSTLELGDSALYLCASSLRQGWNTEAFFGQGTRLTVV.

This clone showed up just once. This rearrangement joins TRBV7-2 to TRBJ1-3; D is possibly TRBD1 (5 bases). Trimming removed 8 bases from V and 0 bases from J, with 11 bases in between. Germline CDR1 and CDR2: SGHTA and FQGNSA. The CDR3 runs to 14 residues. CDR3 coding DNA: TGTGCCAGCTCCCAGGGCACCTCTGGAAACACCATATATTTT. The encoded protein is CASSQGTSGNTIYF.

The CDR3 loop reads CASSERPGSGSLAKNIQYF. As DNA, the CDR3 is TGTGCCAGCAGTGAAAGGCCGGGTAGCGGGAGTTTAGCCAAAAACATTCAGTACTTC. V is TRBV6-1 and J is TRBJ2-4; TRBD2 matches at 9 bases. Germline loops: CDR1 MNHNS, CDR2 SASEGT. The V and J ends lost 2 bases and 0 bases, in that order; junction bases with no gene match: 11. There are 19 residues in the CDR3.

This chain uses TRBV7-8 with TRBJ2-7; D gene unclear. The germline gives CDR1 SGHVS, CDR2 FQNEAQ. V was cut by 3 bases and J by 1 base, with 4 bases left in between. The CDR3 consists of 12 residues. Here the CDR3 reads CASSFSSYEQYF. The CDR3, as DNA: TGTGCCAGCAGCTTCTCTTCCTACGAGCAGTACTTC. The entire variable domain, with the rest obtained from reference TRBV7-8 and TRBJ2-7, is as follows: GAGVSQSPRYKVAKRGQDVALRCDPISGHVSLFWYQQALGQGPEFLTYFQNEAQLDKSGLPSDRFFAERPEGSVSTLKIQRTQQEDSAVYLCASSFSSYEQYFGPGTRLTVT.